This passage covers 24 T cell receptor beta chains from one sample sequenced in a study of shared clonotypes between healthy human individuals. Clones were read by immunoSEQ multiplex PCR, and TCRdb kept only the in-frame ones, dropping some. Of about 580,000 clones in the sample, about 98% were seen once. Naivety among CD8 cells was defined by CD45RO negativity and positive CCR7 selection, thereby excluding terminally differentiated effector memory CD45RA+ cells. Sample: naive CD8+ T cells sorted from blood. Source of these receptors: a man aged 25-45 years in good health.

The chain combines TRBV7-9 with TRBJ1-2, with TRBD1 as a possible D gene (5 bases). With 5 bases removed from V and 4 bases from J, the gap between germline ends came to 8 bases. The CDR3 runs 12 residues. Germline V gene sequence: CDR1 SEHNR, CDR2 FQNEAQ (reference sequence). The CDR3 loop reads CASSPDSYGYTF. The CDR3 bases are TGTGCCAGCAGCCCCGACAGCTATGGCTACACCTTC.

The chain employs TRBV14 and TRBJ2-1, with D perhaps matching TRBD2 (6 bases). Looked up from germline, CDR1 is SGHDN and CDR2 is FVKESK. This CDR3 has 17 residues. The V end lost 4 bases, the J end lost 1 base, and 17 bases lay between the germline ends. CDR3 sequence reads: CASSPSDYSISYNEQFF. In DNA form, the CDR3 reads TGTGCCAGCAGCCCGTCGGACTATTCAATTTCCTACAATGAGCAGTTCTTC.

Note on this clone: The germline gene is not matched at one end of the junction; a read error may be the cause. The V gene is TRBV7-9, the J gene TRBJ1-5; unclear D gene. The CDR3 consists of 12 residues. CDR1 and CDR2 (germline): SEHNR, FQNEAQ (reference sequence). CDR3 sequence reads: CASSLSASERAF. CDR3 nucleotide sequence: TGTGCCAGCAGCTTATCCGCTTCGGAAAGAGCTTTT.

In this sample, this clone turned up once. The chain couples TRBV27 to TRBJ2-2; no clear D gene. The CDR3 is 13 residues long. Trimming shortened V by 0 bases and J by 7 bases, and 6 bases separated the two germline ends. Per germline, CDR1 MNHEY and CDR2 SMNVEV (reference sequence). CDR3 loop: CASSLSQSGELFF. For the CDR3, the DNA is TGTGCCAGCAGTTTATCCCAAAGCGGGGAGCTGTTTTTT.

The V gene is TRBV9, the J gene TRBJ1-4, with a tentative D call TRBD1 (6 bases). Between the trimmed V and J ends, which lost 4 bases and 1 base, there was a span of 11 bases. The length of the CDR3 is 15 residues. Germline V gene data show CDR1 as SGDLS and CDR2 as YYNGEE. CDR3 protein: CASSLPGETNEKLFF. The CDR3 DNA follows: TGTGCCAGCAGCCTCCCAGGGGAAACTAATGAAAAACTGTTTTTT.

This sequence joins TRBV6-5 and TRBJ1-5; possible D gene TRBD1, 5 bases. CDR1 is MNHEY and CDR2 is SVGAGI in the germline V gene. This CDR3 is built from 14 residues. V lost 6 bases and J 4 bases, leaving 13 bases between the germline ends. This CDR3 reads CASSLGAGNQPQHF. For the CDR3, the DNA is TGTGCCAGCAGCCTTGGGGCGGGGAATCAGCCCCAGCATTTT.

The CDR3 spells CASSLTGDLYNEQFF. In DNA, the CDR3 is TGTGCCAGCAGCCTGACAGGGGACCTATACAATGAGCAGTTCTTC. The V gene is TRBV9, the J gene TRBJ2-1; TRBD1 aligns across 8 bases. Germline CDR1 reads SGDLS; CDR2 reads YYNGEE. The ends lost 4 bases at V and 4 bases at J; junction bases unmatched: 7. The CDR3 spans 15 residues.

The rearrangement links TRBV5-1 to TRBJ1-3; no clear D. There are 14 residues in the CDR3. V was clipped by 3 bases and J by 0 bases, with 7 bases between them. Germline CDR1 and CDR2: SGHRS and YFSETQ. The CDR3 loop is CASSSSNSGNTIYF. The CDR3 bases are TGCGCCAGCAGCTCCAGCAACTCTGGAAACACCATATATTTT. The whole variable domain, filled in from reference TRBV5-1 and TRBJ1-3, reads KAGVTQTPRYLIKTRGQQVTLSCSPISGHRSVSWYQQTPGQGLQFLFEYFSETQRNKGNFPGRFSGRQFSNSRSEMNVSTLELGDSALYLCASSSSNSGNTIYFGEGSWLTVV.

V usage is TRBV14 and J usage is TRBJ2-7; 8 bases agree with TRBD2. The V and J ends lost 0 bases and 3 bases, in that order; junction bases with no gene match: 4. The CDR3 has 15 amino acids. Germline CDR1 and CDR2: SGHDN and FVKESK. Here the CDR3 DNA reads TGTGCCAGCAGCCAAGAAGCGGGGGACCACTACGAGCAGTACTTC. This gives the protein CASSQEAGDHYEQYF. Filled out from reference TRBV14 and TRBJ2-7, the complete variable domain reads EAGVTQFPSHSVIEKGQTVTLRCDPISGHDNLYWYRRVMGKEIKFLLHFVKESKQDESGMPNNRFLAERTGGTYSTLKVQPAELEDSGVYFCASSQEAGDHYEQYFGPGTRLTVT.

The rearrangement joins TRBV5-5 to TRBJ2-1; weak D call: TRBD1 (6 bases). The CDR3 totals 15 residues. Looked up from germline, CDR1 is SGHKS and CDR2 is YYEKEE (reference sequence). V was trimmed by 3 bases and J by 10 bases, leaving 20 bases between them. CDR3 loop: CASSWADSYLSEQFF. The CDR3 DNA reads as TGTGCCAGCAGCTGGGCGGACAGTTATTTGTCGGAGCAGTTCTTC.

This chain connects TRBV28 to TRBJ2-1; 10 nucleotides align to TRBD2. CDR3 length: 15 amino acids. The trim removed 3 bases at V and 2 bases at J, leaving 1 base unmatched. Germline-derived CDR1 and CDR2 are MDHEN and SYDVKM. In DNA, the CDR3 is TGTGCCAGCAGTTTCGGACTAGCGGCCTACAATGAGCAGTTCTTC. It is translated as CASSFGLAAYNEQFF.

The J gene is TRBJ2-2, the V gene TRBV30, with D possibly being TRBD2 (5 bases). This CDR3 has 14 amino acids. Trimming removed 0 bases at V and 6 bases at J, with 11 bases between. The germline CDR1 and CDR2 sequences are GTSNPN and SVGIG (reference sequence). CDR3 amino acids: CAWSVEGWSGELFF. The CDR3 coding sequence is TGTGCCTGGAGTGTTGAGGGATGGTCCGGGGAGCTGTTTTTT. Full variable domain (remainder filled in from reference TRBV30 and TRBJ2-2): SQTIHQWPATLVQPVGSPLSLECTVEGTSNPNLYWYRQAAGRGLQLLFYSVGIGQISSEVPQNLSASRPQDRQFILSSKKLLLSDSGFYLCAWSVEGWSGELFFGEGSRLTVL.

The J gene is TRBJ2-3, the V gene TRBV10-3; 11 nucleotides agree with TRBD2. This CDR3 region has 13 residues. With V trimmed by 10 bases and J by 4 bases, 4 bases remained unmatched. Germline V gives CDR1 ENHRY, CDR2 SYGVKD. CDR3 bases: TGTGCCACGCCTAGCGGGAGGCCAGATACGCAGTATTTT. Translating it yields CATPSGRPDTQYF.

Comment on this clone: This specimen includes other DNA sequences encoding the same CDR3. V and J are TRBV29-1 and TRBJ2-5, with D unresolved. Deletions cut 0 bases from V and 4 bases from J, with 3 bases between. Germline CDR1 and CDR2: SQVTM and ANQGSEA. The length of the CDR3 is 11 residues. In DNA form, the CDR3 reads TGCAGCGTTGAAGACCTAGAGACCCAGTACTTC. As protein: CSVEDLETQYF.

The rearrangement uses TRBV7-9 and TRBJ2-7; TRBD2 matches at 8 bases. The germline CDR1 and CDR2 sequences are SEHNR and FQNEAQ (reference sequence). The ends lost 3 bases at V and 5 bases at J; junction bases unmatched: 15. The CDR3 runs to 17 residues. CDR3 in amino acids: CASSFGSDPGLGHEQYF. CDR3 DNA: TGTGCCAGCAGCTTCGGGAGCGACCCGGGACTAGGTCACGAGCAGTACTTC. Full variable domain (remainder filled in from reference TRBV7-9 and TRBJ2-7): DTGVSQNPRHKITKRGQNVTFRCDPISEHNRLYWYRQTLGQGPEFLTYFQNEAQLEKSRLLSDRFSAERPKGSFSTLEIQRTEQGDSAMYLCASSFGSDPGLGHEQYFGPGTRLTVT.

V and J are TRBV11-3 and TRBJ2-2; 13 bases match TRBD2. The J segment lost 5 bases and the V segment lost 5 bases, leaving 5 bases of the junction unmatched. Per germline, CDR1 SGHNT and CDR2 YENEEA. The length of the CDR3 is 16 residues. The DNA of the CDR3 is TGTGCCAGCAGCACGAGGACTAGCGGGAGAACCGGGGAGCTGTTTTTT. This encodes CASSTRTSGRTGELFF. Drawing the rest from reference TRBV11-3 and TRBJ2-2, the complete variable domain is EAGVVQSPRYKIIEKKQPVAFWCNPISGHNTLYWYLQNLGQGPELLIRYENEEAVDDSQLPKDRFSAERLKGVDSTLKIQPAELGDSAVYLCASSTRTSGRTGELFFGEGSRLTVL.

This rearrangement joins TRBV9 to TRBJ2-2, with D possibly TRBD1 on 6 matching bases. Trimming took off 3 bases at V and 7 bases at J, with 16 bases between the two ends. This CDR3 comprises 15 residues. Germline V gene lookup returns CDR1 SGDLS and CDR2 YYNGEE. In DNA, the CDR3 is TGTGCCAGCAGCGCTGGGGGAACAGGGCACGGGGAGCTGTTTTTT. This encodes CASSAGGTGHGELFF.

V and J are TRBV7-8 and TRBJ2-7, with D uncertain. Trimming took off 5 bases at V and 2 bases at J, with 10 bases between the two ends. The germline V gene encodes CDR1 SGHVS and CDR2 FQNEAQ. CDR3 length: 13 amino acids. The CDR3 sequence: CASSRSSTYEQYF. The DNA of the CDR3 is TGTGCCAGCAGCAGAAGTTCCACCTACGAGCAGTACTTC.

The CDR3 DNA is TGCGCCAGCAGCTCAGGGGCTGGGGCCAACGTCCTGACTTTC. Encoded protein: CASSSGAGANVLTF. The chain is built from TRBV4-3 and TRBJ2-6, with D possibly matching TRBD1 (6 bases). Germline V gives CDR1 LGHNA, CDR2 YSLEER. The V gene lost 5 bases and the J gene lost 2 bases, with 7 bases spanning the gap. The CDR3 contains 14 residues.

This clone was seen once. This chain links TRBV7-2 with TRBJ2-7; D possibly corresponds to TRBD2 (5 bases). The V end was cut by 1 base, the J end by 3 bases, with 7 bases between. Germline values: CDR1 SGHTA, CDR2 FQGNSA. The CDR3 totals 13 residues. The CDR3 here is CASSLGRNYEQYF. As DNA, the CDR3 is TGTGCCAGCAGCTTAGGGAGGAACTACGAGCAGTACTTC.

V gene TRBV4-1 combines with J gene TRBJ2-7; D gene unclear. This CDR3 comprises 15 residues. V was pared by 1 base and J by 0 bases, with 10 bases between. CDR1 is MGHRA and CDR2 is YSYEKL in the germline V gene. The CDR3 protein is CASSQALFSSYEQYF. Here the CDR3 DNA reads TGCGCCAGCAGCCAAGCGTTATTTAGCTCCTACGAGCAGTACTTC.

The rearrangement joins TRBV27 to TRBJ2-1; 7 nucleotides match TRBD2. CDR1 MNHEY and CDR2 SMNVEV come from the germline V gene (reference sequence). V lost 4 bases, J lost 6 bases, and 9 bases stayed unmatched. The CDR3 has 15 residues. The CDR3 here is CASSYTGGPVNEQFF. The CDR3 DNA reads as TGTGCCAGCAGTTATACGGGAGGCCCCGTCAATGAGCAGTTCTTC.

The chain combines TRBV27 with TRBJ2-6; TRBD2 might be the D (5 bases). The CDR3 sequence is 16 residues long. Per the germline V gene, CDR1 is MNHEY and CDR2 is SMNVEV (reference sequence). Trimming removed 5 bases from V and 1 base from J, with 12 bases in between. The CDR3 sequence is CASSRLDSSGANVLTF. The CDR3 bases are TGTGCCAGCAGTCGCTTGGACTCGTCTGGGGCCAACGTCCTGACTTTC.

V is TRBV4-2 and J is TRBJ2-3; D call uncertain. V was cut by 4 bases and J by 4 bases, with 12 bases left in between. Per the germline V gene, CDR1 is LGHNA and CDR2 is YNFKEQ. CDR3 length: 14 amino acids. The CDR3 DNA sequence: TGTGCCAGCAGCCCCAATGGGAATGCAGATACGCAGTATTTT. Translation gives CASSPNGNADTQYF.